Below, 20 T cell receptor beta chains from the same sample are listed, as sequenced in a study of graft-versus-host responses after intestinal transplantation. These receptors' antigens are unknown. The repertoire was sequenced with immunoSEQ multiplex PCR; TCRdb's copy has only in-frame clones and lacks some. The sample yields over 90,000 clones, approximately 93% seen once. Sequencing used unstimulated CD8+ T cells sorted from spleen or lymph node cells, obtained before intestinal transplant. The receptors stem from a human donor who received an intestinal transplant.

The genes are TRBV15 and TRBJ2-1; maybe TRBD2 (6 bases). V shed 7 bases and J shed 7 bases, with 14 bases lying between them. The germline CDR1 and CDR2 sequences are LNHNV and YYDKDF (reference sequence). The CDR3 is 13 amino acids. The CDR3, as DNA: TGTGCCACCACCGGTGGAGGGTTTAATGAGCAGTTCTTC. Translation gives CATTGGGFNEQFF.

The table lists this clone with a count of one. The chain couples TRBV27 to TRBJ2-5; the match to TRBD2 covers 11 bases. Germline V CDR1 and CDR2: MNHEY, SMNVEV (reference sequence). This CDR3 spans 17 amino acids. Losses at the gene ends were 5 bases for V and 13 bases for J; bases not matched to a gene: 21. CDR3 sequence (DNA): TGTGCCAGCAGTACCGCTGGTAGCGGGGGGGCCTTCAGACGCCTGTACTTC. Translation: CASSTAGSGGAFRRLYF.

This chain joins TRBV9 and TRBJ2-7, with 11 nucleotides matching TRBD2. The CDR3 length is 16 residues. V shed 2 bases and J 0 bases; nucleotides not matched to a gene: 4. Germline V CDR1 and CDR2: SGDLS, YYNGEE. The CDR3 DNA sequence: TGTGCCAGCAGCGTTGGGACTAGCGGACTCTCCTACGAGCAGTACTTC. Translating gives CASSVGTSGLSYEQYF.

V and J are TRBV15 and TRBJ1-3; unclear D gene. This CDR3 is 17 amino acids long. Germline V gene lookup returns CDR1 LNHNV and CDR2 YYDKDF (reference sequence). The germline V and J ends were trimmed by 2 bases and 0 bases, with 14 bases remaining between them. In DNA form, the CDR3 reads TGTGCCACCAGCAGAAGTTTCCAGCTGAGCTCTGGAAACACCATATATTTT. Its translation: CATSRSFQLSSGNTIYF.

This chain joins TRBV9 and TRBJ2-5; no definite D call. V shed 1 base and J shed 5 bases, with 3 bases lying between them. The CDR3 spans 11 residues. CDR1 is SGDLS and CDR2 is YYNGEE in the germline V gene. This chain's CDR3 is CASSVQETQYF. CDR3 DNA: TGTGCCAGCAGCGTACAGGAGACCCAGTACTTC.

V is TRBV7-9 and J is TRBJ2-1; D is unresolved. CDR1 is SEHNR and CDR2 is FQNEAQ in the germline V gene (reference sequence). This CDR3 has 12 residues. V was clipped by 5 bases and J by 3 bases, with 5 bases between them. CDR3 nucleotides: TGTGCCAGCAGCCAGGACTACAATGAGCAGTTCTTC. Encoded protein: CASSQDYNEQFF.

The rearrangement uses TRBV6-1 and TRBJ1-1, with 7 nucleotides matching TRBD1. The CDR3 runs 15 residues. CDR1 and CDR2 (germline): MNHNS, SASEGT. V was clipped by 2 bases and J by 6 bases; unmatched bases: 9. The CDR3 reads CASSEYRQGRSEAFF. The CDR3, as DNA: TGTGCCAGCAGTGAATACCGACAGGGTAGATCTGAAGCTTTCTTT.

J is TRBJ2-1 and V is TRBV4-1; D not resolved. Germline V gives CDR1 MGHRA, CDR2 YSYEKL. With 4 bases removed from V and 8 bases from J, the gap between germline ends came to 12 bases. This CDR3 is 13 amino acids long. CDR3 sequence: CASSLTSSDEQFF. The CDR3 DNA is TGCGCCAGCAGCCTCACGAGCAGCGATGAGCAGTTCTTC.

The V and J genes are TRBV6-1 and TRBJ2-5; D perhaps matches TRBD2 (6 bases). The germline V and J ends were trimmed by 3 bases and 4 bases, with 12 bases remaining between them. The germline V gene has CDR1 MNHNS and CDR2 SASEGT. This CDR3 is 14 amino acids long. CDR3 in amino acids: CASSELGTRETQYF. CDR3 coding DNA: TGTGCCAGCAGTGAGTTAGGGACTCGAGAGACCCAGTACTTC.

This clone was counted once. This chain links TRBV27 with TRBJ1-6; TRBD1 agrees at 7 bases. J gave up 7 bases and V 5 bases, and 5 bases lay outside the gene matches. CDR1 and CDR2 from the germline V gene are MNHEY and SMNVEV (reference sequence). The CDR3 sequence is 14 residues long. For the CDR3, the DNA is TGTGCCAGCAGTGTGACAGGGTTAAATTCACCCCTCCACTTT. Its translation is CASSVTGLNSPLHF.

The V call is TRBV2, the J call TRBJ2-7; 11 positions match TRBD1. Germline CDR1 is SNHLY and CDR2 is FYNNEI. With V trimmed by 6 bases and J by 3 bases, 4 bases remained unmatched. The CDR3 spans 14 residues. The CDR3 DNA follows: TGTGCCAGCAGCCCCGGGACAGGGGGCTACGAGCAGTACTTC. It yields the protein CASSPGTGGYEQYF.

The chain joins TRBV4-1 to TRBJ2-1; D is possibly TRBD1 or TRBD2 (5 bases each). In germline, CDR1 is MGHRA, CDR2 YSYEKL. This CDR3 region has 14 residues. Trimming took off 3 bases at V and 7 bases at J, with 13 bases between the two ends. The CDR3 reads CASSHLGPTNEQFF. The CDR3 bases are TGCGCCAGCAGCCATTTGGGACCAACTAATGAGCAGTTCTTC.

This chain connects TRBV9 to TRBJ1-3, with D possibly TRBD1 on 5 matching bases. The CDR3 spans 15 residues. Germline CDR1 is SGDLS and CDR2 is YYNGEE. V was clipped by 3 bases and J by 9 bases, with 19 bases between them. The CDR3 bases are TGTGCCAGCAGCGCCGAAGGGGCGGGCGGGGGCACCATATATTTT. Its translation is CASSAEGAGGGTIYF.

This clone was seen only a few times. The V gene is TRBV12-5, the J gene TRBJ2-1; the match to TRBD1 covers 10 bases. Per the germline V gene, CDR1 is LGHNT and CDR2 is FRNRAP. CDR3 length: 15 residues. Losses at the gene ends were 3 bases for V and 7 bases for J; bases not matched to a gene: 6. CDR3 in amino acids: CASGFYGTGVNEQFF. In nucleotides, the CDR3 is TGTGCTAGTGGTTTCTATGGGACAGGGGTTAATGAGCAGTTCTTC.

This chain connects TRBV4-1 to TRBJ2-5, with TRBD2 matching 8 bases. With V trimmed by 0 bases and J by 5 bases, 5 bases remained unmatched. The CDR3 contains 15 residues. CDR1 MGHRA and CDR2 YSYEKL come from the germline V gene. The DNA of the CDR3 is TGCGCCAGCAGCCAAGATCGGGAGGGATGGGAGACCCAGTACTTC. It is translated as CASSQDREGWETQYF.

This chain connects TRBV15 to TRBJ1-4, with a tentative D call TRBD1 (5 bases). CDR1 and CDR2 from the germline V gene are LNHNV and YYDKDF (reference sequence). The CDR3 spans 14 residues. Trimming removed 5 bases at V and 7 bases at J, with 14 bases between. The DNA for the CDR3 is TGTGCCACCAGCGGCCGGGGGTTGGGTGAAAAACTGTTTTTT. This codes for CATSGRGLGEKLFF. Together with reference TRBV15 and TRBJ1-4, the CDR3 gives the full variable domain: DAMVIQNPRYQVTQFGKPVTLSCSQTLNHNVMYWYQQKSSQAPKLLFHYYDKDFNNEADTPDNFQSRRPNTSFCFLDIRSPGLGDTAMYLCATSGRGLGEKLFFGSGTQLSVL.

The gene calls are TRBV4-1 and TRBJ2-1; D ambiguous. The CDR3 spans 15 residues. Germline values: CDR1 MGHRA, CDR2 YSYEKL. Trimming took off 4 bases at V and 8 bases at J, with 18 bases between the two ends. The CDR3 protein is CASSLAEIAMDEQFF. In DNA, the CDR3 is TGCGCCAGCAGCCTCGCTGAGATAGCTATGGATGAGCAGTTCTTC.

J is TRBJ2-1 and V is TRBV27, with TRBD2 as a possible D gene (5 bases). The CDR3 consists of 12 residues. V was shortened by 10 bases and J by 7 bases, with 14 bases between the two germline ends. Germline V lookup: CDR1 MNHEY, CDR2 SMNVEV (reference sequence). DNA of the CDR3: TGTGCCACCGCCGGGGTGGGGAATGAGCAGTTCTTC. It specifies CATAGVGNEQFF.

The chain couples TRBV10-3 to TRBJ1-1, with unresolved D. The CDR3 totals 14 residues. Trimming removed 7 bases from V and 4 bases from J, with 16 bases in between. Germline-derived CDR1 and CDR2 are ENHRY and SYGVKD. The CDR3: CAIMSWEGGTEAFF. The CDR3 nucleotides are TGTGCCATCATGAGCTGGGAGGGAGGCACTGAAGCTTTCTTT.

The genes are TRBV15 and TRBJ1-1; 10 positions agree with TRBD1. From germline, CDR1 is LNHNV and CDR2 YYDKDF (reference sequence). The junction had 7 bases not matched to a gene; V was cut back by 4 bases and J by 5 bases. The CDR3 is made up of 15 amino acids. CDR3 loop: CATSIGTGEGTEAFF. Here the CDR3 DNA reads TGTGCCACCAGCATTGGGACAGGGGAGGGTACTGAAGCTTTCTTT.